This T cell receptor beta chain is from a study of T cell responses to AZD1222 COVID-19 vaccine. Whole-study findings and limits: Across the whole spike, CD4 TCRs peaked at regions 160-218 and 743-854.

Profiling relied on immunoSEQ multiplex PCR, and the TCRdb table lists in-frame clones only, not all of them. The sample contains some 70,000 clones, about four fifths of which appear only once. A note on this clone: No antigen is known for it.

Germline V gene sequence: CDR1 SEHNR, CDR2 FQNEAQ (reference sequence). Deletions cut 5 bases from V and 2 bases from J, with 10 bases between. The CDR3 is 14 amino acids. The chain uses TRBV7-9 and TRBJ1-3; no reliable D call. This sequence was found in an adult who received the AZD1222 COVID-19 vaccine. This sample comprised peripheral blood, obtained 28 days after the second AZD1222 dose. CDR3 nucleotide sequence: TGTGCCAGCAGCCCGCGACGGACTGGAAACACCATATATTTT. This codes for CASSPRRTGNTIYF. Drawing the rest from reference TRBV7-9 and TRBJ1-3, the complete variable domain is DTGVSQNPRHKITKRGQNVTFRCDPISEHNRLYWYRQTLGQGPEFLTYFQNEAQLEKSRLLSDRFSAERPKGSFSTLEIQRTEQGDSAMYLCASSPRRTGNTIYFGEGSWLTVV.